This TCR beta chain was captured by sequencing in a study of T cell changes during pregnancy in multiple sclerosis. This CDR3 has 14 amino acids. The V and J ends lost 8 bases and 7 bases respectively, with 20 bases between them. Per the germline V gene, CDR1 is LNHDA and CDR2 is SQIVND (reference sequence). Data came from immunoSEQ multiplex PCR; TCRdb stores just in-frame clones and leaves some out. In the table there are some 36,000 clones, around 91% of which are singletons. This chain links TRBV19 with TRBJ1-1; D gene ambiguous. The sequence derives from a female donor in good health, enrolled as a control in a pregnancy study. Sequenced here: CD4+ T cells from peripheral blood mononuclear cells, sampled in the second trimester of pregnancy. In DNA form, the CDR3 reads TGTGCCAGTGTATTTTCGGGAATTAACGGTGAAGCTTTCTTT. Translated, it gives CASVFSGINGEAFF.